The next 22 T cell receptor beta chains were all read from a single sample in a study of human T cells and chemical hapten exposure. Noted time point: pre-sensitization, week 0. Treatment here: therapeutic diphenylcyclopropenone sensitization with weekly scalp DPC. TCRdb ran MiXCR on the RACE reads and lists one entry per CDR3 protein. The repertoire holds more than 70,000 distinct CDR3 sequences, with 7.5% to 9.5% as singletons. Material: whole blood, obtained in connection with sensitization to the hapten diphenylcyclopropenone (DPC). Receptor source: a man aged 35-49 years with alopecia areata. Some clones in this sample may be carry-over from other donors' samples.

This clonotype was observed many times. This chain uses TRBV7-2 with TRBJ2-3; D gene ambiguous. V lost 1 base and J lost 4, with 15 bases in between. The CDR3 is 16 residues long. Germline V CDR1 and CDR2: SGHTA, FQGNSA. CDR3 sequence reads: CASSLGNSRVADTQYF. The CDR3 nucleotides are TGTGCCAGCAGCTTAGGAAATAGTCGAGTGGCAGATACGCAGTATTTT.

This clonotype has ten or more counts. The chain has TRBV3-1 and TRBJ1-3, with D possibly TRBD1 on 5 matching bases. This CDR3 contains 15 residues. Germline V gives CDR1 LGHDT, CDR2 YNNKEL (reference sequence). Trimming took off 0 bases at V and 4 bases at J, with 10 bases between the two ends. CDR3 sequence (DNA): TGTGCCAGCAGCCAAGATAGTACAGGAGGAAACACCATATATTTT. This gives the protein CASSQDSTGGNTIYF.

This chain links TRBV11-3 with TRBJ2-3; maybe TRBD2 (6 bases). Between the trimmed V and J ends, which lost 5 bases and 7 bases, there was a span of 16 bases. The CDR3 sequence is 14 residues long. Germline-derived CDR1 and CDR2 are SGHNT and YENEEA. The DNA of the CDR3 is TGTGCCAGCAGCCCCCCGTACGGGAGTCATACGCAGTATTTT. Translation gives CASSPPYGSHTQYF.

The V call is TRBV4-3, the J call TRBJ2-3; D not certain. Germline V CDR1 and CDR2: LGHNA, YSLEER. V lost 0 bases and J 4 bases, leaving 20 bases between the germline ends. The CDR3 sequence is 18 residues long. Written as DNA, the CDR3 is TGCGCCAGCAGCCAAGATCAATACCAGAACACAAGGGCAGATACGCAGTATTTT. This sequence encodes CASSQDQYQNTRADTQYF.

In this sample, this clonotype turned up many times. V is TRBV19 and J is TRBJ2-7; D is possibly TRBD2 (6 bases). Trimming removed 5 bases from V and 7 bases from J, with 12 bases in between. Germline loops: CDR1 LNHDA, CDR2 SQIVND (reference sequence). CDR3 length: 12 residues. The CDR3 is CASSPRSGEQYV. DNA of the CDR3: TGTGCCAGTAGTCCCAGAAGCGGGGAGCAGTACGTC.

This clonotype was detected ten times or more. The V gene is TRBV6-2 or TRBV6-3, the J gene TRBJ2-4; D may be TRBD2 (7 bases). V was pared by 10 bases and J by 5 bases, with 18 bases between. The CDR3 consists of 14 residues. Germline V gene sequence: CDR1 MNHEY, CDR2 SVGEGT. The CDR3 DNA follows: TGTGCCATTTGGGGGGGCTTACCTGAAAACATTCAGTACTTC. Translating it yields CAIWGGLPENIQYF.

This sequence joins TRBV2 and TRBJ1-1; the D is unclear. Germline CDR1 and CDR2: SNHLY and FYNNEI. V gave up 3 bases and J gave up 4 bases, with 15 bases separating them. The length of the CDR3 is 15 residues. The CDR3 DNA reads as TGTGCCAGCAGTGACGCCGGGTCTATGAGCACTGAAGCTTTCTTT. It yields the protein CASSDAGSMSTEAFF.

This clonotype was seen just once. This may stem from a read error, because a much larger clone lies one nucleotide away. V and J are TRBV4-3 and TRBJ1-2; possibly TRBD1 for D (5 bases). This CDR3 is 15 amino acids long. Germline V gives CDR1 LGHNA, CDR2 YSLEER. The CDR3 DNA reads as TGCGCCAGCAACCAACCCGGGACCGGCTACTATGGCTACACCTTC. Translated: CASNQPGTGYYGYTF.

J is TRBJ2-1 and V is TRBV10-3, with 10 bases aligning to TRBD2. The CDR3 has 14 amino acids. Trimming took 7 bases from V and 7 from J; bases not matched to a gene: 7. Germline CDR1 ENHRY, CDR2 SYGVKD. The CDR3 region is CAITSLAGVNEQFF. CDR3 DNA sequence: TGTGCCATCACCAGCCTAGCGGGAGTAAATGAGCAGTTCTTC.

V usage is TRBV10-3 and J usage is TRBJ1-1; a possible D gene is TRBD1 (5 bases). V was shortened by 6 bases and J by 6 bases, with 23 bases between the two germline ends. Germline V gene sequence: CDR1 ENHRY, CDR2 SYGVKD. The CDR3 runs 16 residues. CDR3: CAISENSPGARPEAFF. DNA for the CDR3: TGTGCCATCAGCGAAAACTCTCCCGGGGCGCGTCCTGAAGCTTTCTTT.

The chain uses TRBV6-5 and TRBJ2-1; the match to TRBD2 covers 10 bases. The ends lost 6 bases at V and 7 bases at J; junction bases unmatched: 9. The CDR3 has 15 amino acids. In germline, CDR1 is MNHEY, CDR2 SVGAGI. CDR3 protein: CASSWKREGLNEQFF. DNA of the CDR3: TGTGCCAGCAGCTGGAAGCGGGAGGGCTTAAATGAGCAGTTCTTC.

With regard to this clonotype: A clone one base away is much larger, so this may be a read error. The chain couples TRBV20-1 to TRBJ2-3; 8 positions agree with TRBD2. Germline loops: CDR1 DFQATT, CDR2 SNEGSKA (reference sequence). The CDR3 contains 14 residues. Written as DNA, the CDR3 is TGCAGTACTAGTTTCAGCGGGAGAACAGATACGCAGTATTTT. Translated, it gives CSTSFSGRTDTQYF.

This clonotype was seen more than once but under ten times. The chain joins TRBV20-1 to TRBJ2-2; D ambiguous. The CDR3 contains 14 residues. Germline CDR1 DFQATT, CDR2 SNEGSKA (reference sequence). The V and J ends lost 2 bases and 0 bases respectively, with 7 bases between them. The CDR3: CSARPGSNTGELFF. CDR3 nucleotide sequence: TGCAGTGCTAGACCGGGCTCGAACACCGGGGAGCTGTTTTTT.

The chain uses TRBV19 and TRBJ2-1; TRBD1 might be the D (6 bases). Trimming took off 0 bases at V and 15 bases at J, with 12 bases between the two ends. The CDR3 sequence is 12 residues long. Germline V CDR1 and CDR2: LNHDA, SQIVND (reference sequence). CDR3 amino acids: CASSIERGRLFF. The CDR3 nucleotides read TGTGCCAGTAGTATAGAAAGGGGGAGACTGTTCTTC.

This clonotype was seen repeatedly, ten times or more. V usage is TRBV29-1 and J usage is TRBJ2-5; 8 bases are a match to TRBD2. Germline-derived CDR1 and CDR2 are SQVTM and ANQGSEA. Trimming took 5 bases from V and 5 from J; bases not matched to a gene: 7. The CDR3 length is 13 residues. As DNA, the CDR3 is TGCAGCGTTCCGGGAGGGAGGCAGGAGACCCAGTACTTC. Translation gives CSVPGGRQETQYF.

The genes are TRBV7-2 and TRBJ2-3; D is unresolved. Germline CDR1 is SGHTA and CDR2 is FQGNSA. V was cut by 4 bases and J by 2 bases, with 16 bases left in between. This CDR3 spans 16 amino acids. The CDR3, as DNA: TGTGCCAGCAGCTCCCGGATCAACCCGATCACAGATACGCAGTATTTT. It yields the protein CASSSRINPITDTQYF.

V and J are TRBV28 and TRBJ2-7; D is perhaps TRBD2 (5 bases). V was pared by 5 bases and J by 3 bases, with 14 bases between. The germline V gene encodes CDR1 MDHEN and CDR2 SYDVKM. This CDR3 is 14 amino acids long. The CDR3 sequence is CASSPTQRSYEQYV. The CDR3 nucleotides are TGTGCCAGCAGTCCAACACAGCGGAGCTACGAGCAGTACGTC.

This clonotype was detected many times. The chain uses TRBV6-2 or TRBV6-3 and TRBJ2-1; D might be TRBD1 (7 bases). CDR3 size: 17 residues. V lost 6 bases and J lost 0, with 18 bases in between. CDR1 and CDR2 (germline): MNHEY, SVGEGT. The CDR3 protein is CASRRLSGGSSYNEQFF. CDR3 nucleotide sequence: TGTGCCAGCAGACGTCTTTCAGGGGGGAGCTCCTACAATGAGCAGTTCTTC.

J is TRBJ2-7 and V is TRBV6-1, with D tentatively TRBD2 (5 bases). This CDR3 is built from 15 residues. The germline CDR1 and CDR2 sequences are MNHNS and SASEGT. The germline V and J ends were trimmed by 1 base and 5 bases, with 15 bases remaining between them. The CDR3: CASSEDNSRGNEQYV. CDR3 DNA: TGTGCCAGCAGTGAAGATAACAGCCGGGGAAACGAGCAGTACGTC.

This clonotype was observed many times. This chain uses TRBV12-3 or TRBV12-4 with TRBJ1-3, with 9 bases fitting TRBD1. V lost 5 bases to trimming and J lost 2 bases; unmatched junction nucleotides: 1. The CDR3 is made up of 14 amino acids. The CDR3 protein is CASSGTGTGNTIYF. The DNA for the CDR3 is TGTGCCAGCAGTGGGACAGGGACTGGAAACACCATATATTTT.

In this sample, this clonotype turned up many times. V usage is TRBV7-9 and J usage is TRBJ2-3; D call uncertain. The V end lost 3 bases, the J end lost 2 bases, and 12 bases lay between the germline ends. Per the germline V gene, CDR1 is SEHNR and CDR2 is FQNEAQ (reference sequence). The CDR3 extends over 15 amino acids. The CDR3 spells CASSFDKIFTDTQYF. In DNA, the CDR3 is TGTGCCAGCAGCTTCGACAAGATATTCACAGATACGCAGTATTTT.

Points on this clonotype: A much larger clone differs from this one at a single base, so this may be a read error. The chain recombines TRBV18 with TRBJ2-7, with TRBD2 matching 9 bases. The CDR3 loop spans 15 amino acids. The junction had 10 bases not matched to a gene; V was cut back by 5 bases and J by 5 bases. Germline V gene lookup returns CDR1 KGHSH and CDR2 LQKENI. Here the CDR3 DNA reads TGTGCCAGCTCAACCCCGGGTAGCGGGAGCCACGAGCAGTACTTC. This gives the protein CASSTPGSGSHEQYF.